This T cell receptor beta chain was recorded in a study of glioma-infiltrating T cells after dendritic cell vaccination. On the study more broadly: Dendritic cell vaccine was injected intradermally three times, biweekly.

CDR3 length: 15 residues. Germline V gene sequence: CDR1 GTSNPN, CDR2 SVGIG (reference sequence). Trimming cost V 2 bases and J 5 bases; bases outside gene matches: 7. Fresh-frozen tumor tissue and more than two years of survival data were available for all. The PCR used 60 V beta and 13 J beta primers. Only in-frame clones appear in the TCRdb table, and some are missing; sequencing was by immunoSEQ multiplex PCR. In the table there are around 72,000 clones, 81% of which are singletons. The source is a human donor with glioblastoma. Sequencing was performed on blood, taken before dendritic cell vaccination. The chain uses TRBV30 and TRBJ2-5; 11 bases are a match to TRBD2. CDR3 coding DNA: TGTGCCTGGAGTTCAGGACTAGCGGGTTTGGAGACCCAGTACTTC. It specifies CAWSSGLAGLETQYF.